The present TCR beta chain was sequenced within a study of blood T cells in healthy people across ages. Germline-derived CDR1 and CDR2 are ENHRY and SYGVKD. V shed 5 bases, J shed 2 bases, and the junction held 7 bases outside the gene matches. The CDR3 length is 16 residues. Next came a second PCR, run for about 6 to 11 cycles, which used a sample-barcoded 5' primer along with a J-beta primer mix. MiXCR was run by TCRdb on the 5' RACE reads, yielding one entry per CDR3 protein. The sample holds over 1,300,000 distinct CDR3 sequences, 59% seen once. The receptor's source is a man aged 18 to 29 in good health. The rearrangement joins TRBV10-3 to TRBJ2-3; 10 positions match TRBD2. Source material: blood. Here the CDR3 reads CAISSELAGYTDTQYF. The CDR3 DNA is TGTGCCATCAGTAGTGAACTAGCGGGATACACAGATACGCAGTATTTT.